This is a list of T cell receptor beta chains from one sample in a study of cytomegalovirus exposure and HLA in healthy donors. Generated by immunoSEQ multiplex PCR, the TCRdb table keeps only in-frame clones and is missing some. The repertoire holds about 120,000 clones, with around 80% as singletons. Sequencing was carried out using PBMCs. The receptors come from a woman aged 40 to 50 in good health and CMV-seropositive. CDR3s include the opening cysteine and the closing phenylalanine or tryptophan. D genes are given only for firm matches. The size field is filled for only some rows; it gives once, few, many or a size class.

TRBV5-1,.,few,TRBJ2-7,TGCGCCAGCAGTCCCGCGGGGAATTCCTACTACGAGCAGTACTTC,CASSPAGNSYYEQYF
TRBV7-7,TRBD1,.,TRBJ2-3,TGTGCTAGCAGCTTAGGGGGGACAGGCGATACGCAGTATTTT,CASSLGGTGDTQYF
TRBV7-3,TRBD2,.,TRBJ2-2,TGTGCCAGCAGCAAGCCGGGACTAGTGGGAGTAACCGGGGAGCTGTTTTTT,CASSKPGLVGVTGELFF
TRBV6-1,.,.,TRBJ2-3,TGTGCCAGCACCCCGGGGAGGTCCACAGATACGCAGTATTTT,CASTPGRSTDTQYF
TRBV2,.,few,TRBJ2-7,TGTGCCAGCAAATTGGACAGCCGTTACGAGCAGTACTTC,CASKLDSRYEQYF
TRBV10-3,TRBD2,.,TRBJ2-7,TGTGCCATCCACGGCAGCGGGGAATACGAGCAGTACTTC,CAIHGSGEYEQYF
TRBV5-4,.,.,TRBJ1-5,TGTGCCAGCAGCCTCGGACAAAGCAATCAGCCCCAGCATTTT,CASSLGQSNQPQHF
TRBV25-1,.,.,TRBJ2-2,TGTGCCAGCAGCGCACCACAGGAATCGAACACCGGGGAGCTGTTTTTT,CASSAPQESNTGELFF
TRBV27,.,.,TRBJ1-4,TGTGCCAGCACCTCTGGCCCCGGGGGAAATGAAAAACTGTTTTTT,CASTSGPGGNEKLFF
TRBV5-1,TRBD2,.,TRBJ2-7,TGCGCCAGCAGCTTGACTAGCGGGGCAAGCGAGCAGTACTTC,CASSLTSGASEQYF
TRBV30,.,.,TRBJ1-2,TGTGCCTGGAGGACCGTGAGGGGGGGAGACTATGGCTACACCTTC,CAWRTVRGGDYGYTF
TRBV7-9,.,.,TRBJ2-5,TGTGCCAGCAGCTTAGACAGGTACCAAGAGACCCAGTACTTC,CASSLDRYQETQYF
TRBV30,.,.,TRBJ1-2,TGTGCCTGGAGTGGTGGCGGCAGCTTCTATGGCTACACCTTC,CAWSGGGSFYGYTF
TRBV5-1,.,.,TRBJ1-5,TGCGCCAGCAGCTTGGCGGTGGGAGAGCCCCAGCATTTT,CASSLAVGEPQHF
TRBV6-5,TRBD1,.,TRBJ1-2,TGTGCCAGCAGCTACGGGACAGGGGGCGCTGGCTACACCTTC,CASSYGTGGAGYTF
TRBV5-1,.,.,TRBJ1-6,TGCGCCAGCAGCTTGGAGTCTTATAACAGCTATTCACCCCTCCACTTT,CASSLESYNSYSPLHF
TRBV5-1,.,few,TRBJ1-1,TGCGCCAGCAGCTTGGCCCGCAGGGGTGAAGCTTTCTTT,CASSLARRGEAFF
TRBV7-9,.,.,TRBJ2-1,TGTGCCAGCAGCTACTATAGCGTTTCCTACAATGAGCAGTTCTTC,CASSYYSVSYNEQFF
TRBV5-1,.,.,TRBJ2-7,TGCGCCAGCAGCTTACCGGGATCGAACGAGCAGTACTTC,CASSLPGSNEQYF
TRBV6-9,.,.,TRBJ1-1,TGTGCCAGCAGTTCCCACAGGGAGATGGACACTGAAGCTTTCTTT,CASSSHREMDTEAFF
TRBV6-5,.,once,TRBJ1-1,TGTGCCAGCAGGGGGGGGAGGGCTGAAGCTTTCTTT,CASRGGRAEAFF
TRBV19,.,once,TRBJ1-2,TGTGCCAGTAGTCACCGGACAGTCGCCATGGGCTACACCTTC,CASSHRTVAMGYTF
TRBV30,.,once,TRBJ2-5,TGTGCCTGGAGCCAGCGGATGAGGGAGACCCAGTACTTC,CAWSQRMRETQYF
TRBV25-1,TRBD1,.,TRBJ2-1,TGTGCCAGCGAAAGGGGGGGACAGGGGGCTGATGAGCAGTTCTTC,CASERGGQGADEQFF
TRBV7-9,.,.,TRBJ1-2,TGTGCCAGCAGCTTAGATCCAGGGTATGGCTACACCTTC,CASSLDPGYGYTF
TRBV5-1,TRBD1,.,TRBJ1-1,TGCGCCAGCAGAACCGGACAGGGGAACACTGAAGCTTTCTTT,CASRTGQGNTEAFF
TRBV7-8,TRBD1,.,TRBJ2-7,TGTGCCAGCAGCTTAGTGGGACAGACCTACGAGCAGTACTTC,CASSLVGQTYEQYF
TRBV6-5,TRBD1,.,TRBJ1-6,TGTGCCTCAACGACAGGGGGCAATTCACCCCTCCACTTT,CASTTGGNSPLHF
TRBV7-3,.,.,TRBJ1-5,TGTGCCAGCAGCCTTAATAGCAATCAGCCCCAGCATTTT,CASSLNSNQPQHF
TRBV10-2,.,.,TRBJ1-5,TGCGCCAGCAGTGATTGGGGGGATAGCAATCAGCCCCAGCATTTT,CASSDWGDSNQPQHF
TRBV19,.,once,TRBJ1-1,TGTGCCAGTAGTATTTCCAGGGACACTGAAGCTTTCTTT,CASSISRDTEAFF
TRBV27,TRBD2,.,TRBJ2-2,TGTGCCAGCAGGAGAATGGACCGGGGGGGTACCGGGGAGCTGTTTTTT,CASRRMDRGGTGELFF
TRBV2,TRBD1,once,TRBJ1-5,TGTGCCAGCAGGGGGACAGGGGCGGGTCAGCCCCAGCATTTT,CASRGTGAGQPQHF
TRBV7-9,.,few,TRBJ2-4,TGTGCCAGCAGCGTGTGGGCAAGGACCAAAAACATTCAGTACTTC,CASSVWARTKNIQYF
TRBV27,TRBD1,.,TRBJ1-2,TGTGCCAGCAGTTCCCAGGGGGCCCCTTACTATGGCTACACCTTC,CASSSQGAPYYGYTF
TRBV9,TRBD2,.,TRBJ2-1,TGTGCCAGCAGCGAGGGACTAGCGGGACCTACGGGCAATGAGCAGTTCTTC,CASSEGLAGPTGNEQFF
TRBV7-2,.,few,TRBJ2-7,TGTGCCAGCAGCTTAGGGACTTTCTCCTACGAGCAGTACTTC,CASSLGTFSYEQYF
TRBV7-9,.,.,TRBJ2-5,TGTGCCAGCAGCTTAGAGCAGGGCGAGACCCAGTACTTC,CASSLEQGETQYF
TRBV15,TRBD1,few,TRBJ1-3,TGTGCCACCAGCAGAGACTCCCGGGACAGGTCGATCTCTGGAAACACCATATATTTT,CATSRDSRDRSISGNTIYF
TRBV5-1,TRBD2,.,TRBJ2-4,TGCGCCAGCAGCCTGGAGGGCGGGAGGGCCGCAAACATTCAGTACTTC,CASSLEGGRAANIQYF
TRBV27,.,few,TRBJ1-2,TGTGCCAGCAGTTTCTACCCTCCAAACTATGGCTACACCTTC,CASSFYPPNYGYTF
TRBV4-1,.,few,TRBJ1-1,TGCGCCAGCAGCCAAGCGCGTCAGGGAACCACTGAAGCTTTCTTT,CASSQARQGTTEAFF
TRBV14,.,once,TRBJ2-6,TGTGCCAGCAGCCGGGGGGAATCCCTTTCTGGGGCCAACGTCCTGACTTTC,CASSRGESLSGANVLTF
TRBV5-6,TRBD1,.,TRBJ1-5,TGTGCCAGCAGCCCTGGGACAGGGGGCGGTCAGCCCCAGCATTTT,CASSPGTGGGQPQHF
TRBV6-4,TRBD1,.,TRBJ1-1,TGTGCCAGCAGCGCCGGGACAGTGAACACTGAAGCTTTCTTT,CASSAGTVNTEAFF
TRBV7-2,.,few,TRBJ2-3,TGTGCCAGCAGCTTTCTAGGCCAGAGCACAGATACGCAGTATTTT,CASSFLGQSTDTQYF
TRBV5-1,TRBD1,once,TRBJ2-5,TGCGCCATACTAAAAATCCAGGGGGCGCGGGAGACCCAGTACTTC,CAILKIQGARETQYF
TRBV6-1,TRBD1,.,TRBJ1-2,TGTGCCAGCAGTCGACAGGGGGGAGAATATGGCTACACCTTC,CASSRQGGEYGYTF
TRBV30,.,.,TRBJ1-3,TGTGCCTGGACCCCACCGGCCCAGGGTGCCTCTGGAAACACCATATATTTT,CAWTPPAQGASGNTIYF
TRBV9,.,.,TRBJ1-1,TGTGCCAGCAGCGCTTCGCGGCAGGGGCGAAACACTGAAGCTTTCTTT,CASSASRQGRNTEAFF
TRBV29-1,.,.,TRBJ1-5,TGCAGCGTCCGGTATAGCAATCAGCCCCAGCATTTT,CSVRYSNQPQHF
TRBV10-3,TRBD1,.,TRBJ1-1,TGTGCCGGCTCCGGGACAGCCAACACTGAAGCTTTCTTT,CAGSGTANTEAFF